This is a list of T cell receptor beta chains from one sample in a study of shared clonotypes between healthy human individuals. The method was immunoSEQ multiplex PCR; TCRdb's version includes in-frame clones alone and lacks a portion of them. Among some 500,000 clones, 90% to 97% were seen once, and the ten largest hold 0.05% to 0.08%. The sequencing input was naive CD4+ T cells sorted from blood. These receptor sequences come from a woman in her twenties or thirties in good health. The CDR3 runs from the conserved cysteine through the conserved F or W. Each record gives: J gene, V gene, D gene, clone size, CDR3 protein, CDR3 DNA. D genes are given only for firm matches. Only some rows state a clone size, as once, few, many or a class for expanded clones.

J gene: TRBJ2-5; V gene: TRBV19; D gene: TRBD1; clone size: NA; CDR3 protein: CASSIGQAMQETQYF; CDR3 DNA: TGTGCCAGTAGTATCGGACAGGCGATGCAAGAGACCCAGTACTTC
J gene: TRBJ1-1; V gene: TRBV28; D gene: NA; clone size: NA; CDR3 protein: CASGLNTEAFF; CDR3 DNA: TGTGCCAGCGGGCTGAACACTGAAGCTTTCTTT
J gene: TRBJ2-4; V gene: TRBV18; D gene: NA; clone size: NA; CDR3 protein: CASSPTMNQVDLQNIQYF; CDR3 DNA: TGTGCCAGCTCACCTACCATGAACCAGGTCGATCTCCAAAACATTCAGTACTTC
J gene: TRBJ1-4; V gene: TRBV28; D gene: TRBD1; clone size: NA; CDR3 protein: CASSMTGVGEKLFF; CDR3 DNA: TGTGCCAGCAGTATGACAGGGGTTGGCGAAAAACTGTTTTTT
J gene: TRBJ1-4; V gene: TRBV27; D gene: NA; clone size: NA; CDR3 protein: CASSLRGDEKLFF; CDR3 DNA: TGTGCCAGCAGTTTAAGGGGGGATGAAAAACTGTTTTTT
J gene: TRBJ2-1; V gene: TRBV6-4; D gene: TRBD2; clone size: NA; CDR3 protein: CASSRTSGRVNEQFF; CDR3 DNA: TGTGCCAGCAGTCGGACTAGCGGGAGGGTCAATGAGCAGTTCTTC
J gene: TRBJ2-7; V gene: TRBV19; D gene: TRBD1; clone size: NA; CDR3 protein: CASSIRGQVQGADEQYF; CDR3 DNA: TGTGCCAGTAGTATTCGGGGTCAGGTTCAGGGGGCCGACGAGCAGTACTTC
J gene: TRBJ1-1; V gene: TRBV5-4; D gene: NA; clone size: NA; CDR3 protein: CASSAGQENTEAFF; CDR3 DNA: TGTGCCAGCAGCGCGGGACAAGAGAACACTGAAGCTTTCTTT
J gene: TRBJ1-2; V gene: TRBV10-2; D gene: NA; clone size: once; CDR3 protein: CASSDDTRRAYGYTF; CDR3 DNA: TGCGCCAGCAGTGATGACACCAGGAGGGCCTATGGCTACACCTTC
J gene: TRBJ1-2; V gene: TRBV18; D gene: TRBD1; clone size: once; CDR3 protein: CASSPGEGALYGYTF; CDR3 DNA: TGTGCCAGCTCACCGGGCGAGGGGGCTCTCTATGGCTACACCTTC
J gene: TRBJ2-2; V gene: TRBV10-2; D gene: NA; clone size: NA; CDR3 protein: CASSRRVQPTGELFF; CDR3 DNA: TGCGCCAGCTCCCGGCGGGTTCAGCCCACCGGGGAGCTGTTTTTT
J gene: TRBJ1-5; V gene: TRBV7-3; D gene: TRBD1; clone size: NA; CDR3 protein: CASSARGQGRFSNQPQHF; CDR3 DNA: TGTGCCAGCAGCGCACGGGGACAGGGACGATTTAGCAATCAGCCCCAGCATTTT
J gene: TRBJ2-7; V gene: TRBV28; D gene: NA; clone size: NA; CDR3 protein: CASSSPAPYEQYF; CDR3 DNA: TGTGCCAGCAGTTCCCCTGCCCCCTACGAGCAGTACTTC
J gene: TRBJ1-4; V gene: TRBV6-6; D gene: NA; clone size: NA; CDR3 protein: CASRDISEKLFF; CDR3 DNA: TGTGCCAGCAGGGACATCTCTGAAAAACTGTTTTTT
J gene: TRBJ2-3; V gene: TRBV30; D gene: NA; clone size: NA; CDR3 protein: CAWSVVSGSDTQYF; CDR3 DNA: TGTGCCTGGAGTGTAGTTAGTGGGTCAGATACGCAGTATTTT
J gene: TRBJ2-7; V gene: TRBV28; D gene: TRBD1; clone size: NA; CDR3 protein: CASSSGTEGAYEQYF; CDR3 DNA: TGTGCCAGCAGCTCCGGGACAGAGGGAGCCTACGAGCAGTACTTC
J gene: TRBJ2-7; V gene: TRBV7-9; D gene: TRBD2; clone size: few; CDR3 protein: CASRTSGRTYEQYF; CDR3 DNA: TGTGCCAGCAGAACTAGCGGGAGGACCTACGAGCAGTACTTC
J gene: TRBJ2-7; V gene: TRBV9; D gene: TRBD2; clone size: NA; CDR3 protein: CASSVASSTSGSSYEQYF; CDR3 DNA: TGTGCCAGCAGCGTAGCTTCTTCGACTAGCGGGTCTTCCTACGAGCAGTACTTC
J gene: TRBJ1-3; V gene: TRBV28; D gene: NA; clone size: NA; CDR3 protein: CASSPQGGTIYF; CDR3 DNA: TGTGCCAGCAGCCCACAGGGTGGCACCATATATTTT
J gene: TRBJ1-5; V gene: TRBV28; D gene: TRBD1; clone size: NA; CDR3 protein: CASSLARTGTNQPQHF; CDR3 DNA: TGTGCCAGCAGTCTGGCACGGACAGGTACCAATCAGCCCCAGCATTTT
J gene: TRBJ1-2; V gene: TRBV30; D gene: TRBD1; clone size: once; CDR3 protein: CAWSVLGTGGGYTF; CDR3 DNA: TGTGCCTGGAGTGTACTGGGGACAGGGGGTGGCTACACCTTC
J gene: TRBJ2-1; V gene: TRBV11-3; D gene: TRBD2; clone size: NA; CDR3 protein: CASSLGLAEGNEQFF; CDR3 DNA: TGTGCCAGCAGCTTAGGACTAGCTGAGGGAAATGAGCAGTTCTTC
J gene: TRBJ2-6; V gene: TRBV4-1; D gene: NA; clone size: NA; CDR3 protein: CASSQAAGSGANVLTF; CDR3 DNA: TGCGCCAGCAGCCAAGCCGCAGGTTCTGGGGCCAACGTCCTGACTTTC
J gene: TRBJ2-7; V gene: TRBV10-2; D gene: TRBD1; clone size: NA; CDR3 protein: CASILTGSLSGEQYF; CDR3 DNA: TGCGCCAGCATTTTGACAGGGTCGTTATCAGGCGAGCAGTACTTC
J gene: TRBJ1-4; V gene: TRBV5-8; D gene: NA; clone size: NA; CDR3 protein: CASSGGWRATNEKLFF; CDR3 DNA: TGTGCCAGCAGCGGCGGGTGGAGAGCAACTAATGAAAAACTGTTTTTT
J gene: TRBJ1-2; V gene: TRBV27; D gene: TRBD1; clone size: NA; CDR3 protein: CASSSGTGGYYGYTF; CDR3 DNA: TGTGCCAGCAGTTCTGGGACAGGGGGGTACTATGGCTACACCTTC
J gene: TRBJ1-5; V gene: TRBV21-1; D gene: NA; clone size: NA; CDR3 protein: CASSKVGVFSNNQPQHF; CDR3 DNA: TGTGCCAGCAGCAAAGTTGGGGTATTCTCTAATAATCAGCCCCAGCATTTT
J gene: TRBJ2-1; V gene: TRBV28; D gene: TRBD2; clone size: NA; CDR3 protein: CASSLGLAGGYEQFF; CDR3 DNA: TGTGCCAGCAGTTTGGGACTAGCGGGAGGATATGAGCAGTTCTTC
J gene: TRBJ2-7; V gene: TRBV7-9; D gene: TRBD1; clone size: NA; CDR3 protein: CASSATGPTYEQYF; CDR3 DNA: TGTGCCAGCAGCGCGACAGGGCCCACCTACGAGCAGTACTTC
J gene: TRBJ1-2; V gene: TRBV18; D gene: TRBD1; clone size: NA; CDR3 protein: CASSPNVFTTGGGYTF; CDR3 DNA: TGTGCCAGCTCACCGAATGTATTCACGACAGGGGGAGGCTACACCTTC
J gene: TRBJ1-1; V gene: TRBV15; D gene: NA; clone size: once; CDR3 protein: CATSNQNTEAFF; CDR3 DNA: TGTGCCACCAGCAACCAGAACACTGAAGCTTTCTTT
J gene: TRBJ2-2; V gene: TRBV6-5; D gene: NA; clone size: NA; CDR3 protein: CASSYSTGELFF; CDR3 DNA: TGTGCCAGCAGTTACTCGACCGGGGAGCTGTTTTTT
J gene: TRBJ1-1; V gene: TRBV5-1; D gene: TRBD1; clone size: NA; CDR3 protein: CASSRDRGRLNTEAFF; CDR3 DNA: TGCGCCAGCAGCCGTGACAGGGGGCGGTTGAACACTGAAGCTTTCTTT